Shown below are 24 T cell receptor beta chains from a single sample sequenced in a study of T-cell memory formation after mild COVID-19. TCRdb reprocessed the 5' RACE reads via MiXCR and lists one record per CDR3 protein. The repertoire holds roughly 380,000 distinct CDR3 sequences, with 25% to 30% as singletons. Sample: PBMCs or a T cell subset sorted from them (not recorded which). Every receptor here comes from an adult woman who had mild COVID-19 (a few samples of this study predate the infection). Cell type and time point are not known.

Remarks on this clonotype: The junction differs from germline at one of its ends, possibly a read error. The chain recombines TRBV20-1 with TRBJ2-3; D uncertain. The V gene's germline CDR1 is DFQATT and CDR2 SNEGSKA (reference sequence). The CDR3 totals 11 residues. CDR3 residues: CSARGLDTQYF. DNA for the CDR3: TGCAGTGCGAGAGGCCTAGATACGCAGTATTTT.

This clonotype was recorded a few times. This sequence joins TRBV5-1 and TRBJ1-1; 7 bases are a match to TRBD1. Trimming cost V 9 bases and J 0 bases; bases outside gene matches: 5. This CDR3 contains 13 residues. Germline lookup yields CDR1 SGHRS and CDR2 YFSETQ. Here the CDR3 reads CATRGSMNTEAFF. The DNA for the CDR3 is TGCGCCACCAGGGGGTCGATGAACACTGAAGCTTTCTTT.

This clonotype was observed a handful of times. The gene calls are TRBV2 and TRBJ2-3; the D is unclear. V shed 4 bases and J shed 0 bases, with 2 bases lying between them. This CDR3 has 12 amino acids. The germline V gene encodes CDR1 SNHLY and CDR2 FYNNEI. The chain's CDR3 is CASSASTDTQYF. The CDR3 coding sequence is TGTGCCAGCAGTGCTAGCACAGATACGCAGTATTTT.

This clonotype was seen a few times. The chain joins TRBV7-2 to TRBJ2-5, with D possibly called TRBD1 or TRBD2 (5 bases each). Per germline, CDR1 SGHTA and CDR2 FQGNSA. Between the trimmed V and J ends, which lost 5 bases and 1 base, there was a span of 11 bases. The CDR3 length is 14 residues. The CDR3 loop reads CASSPGRTQETQYF. In DNA form, the CDR3 reads TGTGCCAGCAGCCCGGGACGGACCCAAGAGACCCAGTACTTC.

The gene calls are TRBV20-1 and TRBJ2-7; maybe TRBD2 (6 bases). This CDR3 contains 14 residues. Between the trimmed V and J ends, which lost 2 bases and 0 bases, there was a span of 11 bases. Germline CDR1 and CDR2: DFQATT and SNEGSKA (reference sequence). CDR3: CSARLGGSSYEQYF. The CDR3 DNA reads as TGCAGTGCTAGACTCGGGGGAAGCTCCTACGAGCAGTACTTC.

This rearrangement joins TRBV29-1 to TRBJ2-3; 10 bases match TRBD2. After removal of 6 bases from V and 5 bases from J, the junction contained 11 bases not matched to a gene. CDR1 and CDR2 from the germline V gene are SQVTM and ANQGSEA. The CDR3 loop spans 15 amino acids. The CDR3 protein is CSVIRAGGLLDTQYF. The CDR3 nucleotides read TGCAGCGTCATACGAGCGGGGGGGCTTTTAGATACGCAGTATTTT.

V usage is TRBV20-1 and J usage is TRBJ2-2; 9 positions match TRBD2. The CDR3 contains 16 residues. V was pared by 4 bases and J by 0 bases, with 6 bases of the junction left unmatched. Germline values: CDR1 DFQATT, CDR2 SNEGSKA (reference sequence). In DNA, the CDR3 is TGCAGTGCTAAGCGACTAGCGGACCCGAACACCGGGGAGCTGTTTTTT. It codes for CSAKRLADPNTGELFF.

The rearrangement links TRBV24-1 to TRBJ2-7; 8 positions agree with TRBD2. CDR3 length: 15 residues. Germline CDR1 reads KGHDR; CDR2 reads SFDVKD. The V gene end was trimmed by 4 bases and the J gene end by 5 bases; junction bases not matched to a gene: 9. In nucleotides, the CDR3 is TGTGCCACCAGTGACCCCAGCGGGAGTACCCACGAGCAGTACTTC. This encodes CATSDPSGSTHEQYF.

This chain uses TRBV5-1 with TRBJ2-1; 7 bases are a match to TRBD2. Germline values: CDR1 SGHRS, CDR2 YFSETQ. The CDR3 contains 15 residues. V was pared by 3 bases and J by 7 bases, with 10 bases of the junction left unmatched. CDR3 DNA: TGCGCCAGCAGCTCAGCGGGAAACCGCAGGAATGAGCAGTTCTTC. The encoded protein is CASSSAGNRRNEQFF.

This chain uses TRBV5-5 with TRBJ1-6; D may be TRBD1 (5 bases). V was cut by 0 bases and J by 5 bases, with 6 bases left in between. Germline CDR1 is SGHKS and CDR2 is YYEKEE (reference sequence). The CDR3 totals 14 residues. The CDR3 protein is CASSLGQNNSPLHF. The CDR3 DNA reads TGTGCCAGCAGCTTGGGACAGAATAATTCACCCCTCCACTTT.

This clonotype was counted between two and nine times. The V and J genes are TRBV20-1 and TRBJ2-1, with D tentatively TRBD1 (5 bases). The germline V and J ends were trimmed by 6 bases and 9 bases, with 24 bases remaining between them. Germline assignment: CDR1 DFQATT and CDR2 SNEGSKA (reference sequence). The length of the CDR3 is 15 residues. CDR3 DNA sequence: TGCAGTGCAAAACCAAGCTCGACAGCCTTTCGTGAGCAGTTCTTC. Residues: CSAKPSSTAFREQFF.

This clonotype came up a few times. The chain uses TRBV7-6 and TRBJ2-1, with 8 bases lining up with TRBD2. In germline, CDR1 is SGHVS, CDR2 FNYEAQ. Trimming removed 5 bases from V and 0 bases from J; junction bases left unmatched: 6. There are 16 residues in the CDR3. CDR3 protein: CASSPIAGSSYNEQFF. Here the CDR3 DNA reads TGTGCCAGCAGCCCCATAGCGGGAAGCTCCTACAATGAGCAGTTCTTC.

This chain links TRBV6-6 with TRBJ2-2; D uncertain. Germline CDR1 MNHNY, CDR2 SVGAGI (reference sequence). The CDR3 is 18 amino acids. The V gene lost 0 bases and the J gene lost 6 bases, with 20 bases spanning the gap. CDR3 protein: CASSYSPLPRSPAGELFF. In DNA, the CDR3 is TGTGCCAGCAGTTACTCCCCTCTCCCCCGGTCGCCCGCCGGGGAGCTGTTTTTT.

The J gene is TRBJ1-5, the V gene TRBV4-1; no clear D gene. Germline V gives CDR1 MGHRA, CDR2 YSYEKL. Trimming left V 3 bases short and J 5 bases short, with 14 bases between. The CDR3 extends over 15 amino acids. The CDR3 nucleotides read TGCGCCAGCAGCCAGACCTACGCGCAGGATCAGCCCCAGCATTTT. This translates into CASSQTYAQDQPQHF.

The V gene is TRBV2, the J gene TRBJ1-1; D ambiguous. The CDR3 length is 13 residues. V lost 1 base to trimming and J lost 4 bases, with 7 bases between them. CDR1 is SNHLY and CDR2 is FYNNEI in the germline V gene. The CDR3, as DNA: TGTGCCAGCAGTGAAGTCCGGGGCACTGAAGCTTTCTTT. It codes for CASSEVRGTEAFF.

This clonotype has more than one count but fewer than ten. The chain employs TRBV19 and TRBJ2-3; D is possibly TRBD2 (6 bases). Germline CDR1 is LNHDA and CDR2 is SQIVND (reference sequence). The CDR3 covers 13 residues. The V end lost 8 bases, the J end lost 3 bases, and 12 bases lay between the germline ends. The CDR3 DNA sequence: TGTGCCAGTTCCGTCCGGGGGACAGATACGCAGTATTTT. The encoded protein is CASSVRGTDTQYF.

This sequence joins TRBV6-5 and TRBJ2-7; 9 bases align to TRBD1. CDR1 and CDR2 (germline): MNHEY, SVGAGI. V lost 6 bases and J lost 5; bases outside the gene matches: 8. The CDR3 consists of 14 residues. CDR3 sequence reads: CASSLTGGFDEQYF. The CDR3 nucleotides are TGTGCCAGCAGCCTCACAGGGGGCTTCGACGAGCAGTACTTC.

This chain uses TRBV9 with TRBJ1-1; 11 positions match TRBD1. The germline V gene has CDR1 SGDLS and CDR2 YYNGEE. V was clipped by 4 bases and J by 4 bases; unmatched bases: 9. This CDR3 has 16 residues. The CDR3 bases are TGTGCCAGCAGCCTATCCCGGGACAGGGGGATCACTGAAGCTTTCTTT. As protein: CASSLSRDRGITEAFF.

Here the CDR3 reads CASSFGGGEQYF. CDR3 bases: TGTGCCAGCAGTTTTGGGGGAGGGGAGCAGTACTTC. V and J are TRBV12-3 or TRBV12-4 and TRBJ2-7, with 7 bases matching TRBD2. V lost 3 bases and J lost 7; bases outside the gene matches: 3. The CDR3 sequence is 12 residues long.

This clonotype was seen only a few times. The rearrangement uses TRBV18 and TRBJ2-1, with D tentatively TRBD2 (6 bases). There are 11 residues in the CDR3. Germline CDR1 and CDR2: KGHSH and LQKENI. The ends were cut back, 5 bases at V and 12 bases at J, with 11 bases in the middle. The chain's CDR3 is CASSGDLMQFF. CDR3 nucleotides: TGTGCCAGCTCAGGGGACTTAATGCAGTTCTTC.

The chain joins TRBV23-1 to TRBJ2-7; the D call may be TRBD1 or TRBD2 (5 bases each). TRBV23-1 carries the ORF label, with uncertain function. Between the trimmed V and J ends, which lost 7 bases and 1 base, there was a span of 20 bases. This CDR3 is 16 amino acids long. CDR3 bases: TGCGCCAGCACTACCCCCCGGGACCGCAAGTCCTACGAGCAGTACTTC. Translated, it gives CASTTPRDRKSYEQYF.

The genes are TRBV20-1 and TRBJ2-5, with TRBD1 matching 10 bases. Germline CDR1 reads DFQATT; CDR2 reads SNEGSKA (reference sequence). V was clipped by 5 bases and J by 6 bases; unmatched bases: 15. This CDR3 is 16 amino acids long. Written as DNA, the CDR3 is TGCAGTGCTGTCGGGGGGACAGGGGATAAGAGAAAGACCCAGTACTTC. Its translation is CSAVGGTGDKRKTQYF.

This clonotype was observed a handful of times. This sequence joins TRBV3-1 and TRBJ1-5; 8 bases are shared with TRBD1. This CDR3 contains 15 residues. Per the germline V gene, CDR1 is LGHDT and CDR2 is YNNKEL (reference sequence). The trim removed 4 bases at V and 3 bases at J, leaving 5 bases unmatched. The CDR3 region has the DNA TGTGCCAGCAGCCCCGGGACAGGCAACAATCAGCCCCAGCATTTT. It codes for CASSPGTGNNQPQHF.

The chain employs TRBV7-8 and TRBJ1-1, with D unclear. The germline CDR1 and CDR2 sequences are SGHVS and FQNEAQ. V was trimmed by 2 bases and J by 4 bases, leaving 11 bases between them. The CDR3 totals 14 residues. The CDR3 nucleotides read TGTGCCAGCAGCTTAACTCGAGGTATCACTGAAGCTTTCTTT. Its protein product is CASSLTRGITEAFF.